A selection of T cell receptor beta chains follows, all from one sample in a study of cytomegalovirus exposure and HLA in healthy donors. Method: immunoSEQ multiplex PCR; TCRdb's copy keeps in-frame clones and lacks some. The data contain around 98,000 clones, 60% to 75% of them singletons. The sequenced sample was PBMCs. Receptors were obtained from a female donor in good health and CMV-seronegative. The CDR3 runs from the conserved cysteine through the conserved F or W. Each record gives: D gene, clone size, V gene, J gene, CDR3 DNA, CDR3 protein. The D gene is left open where the match is weak. Size tells how often a clone was seen (once, few, many) or the class of an expanded clone, and some rows leave it out.

D gene: NA; clone size: NA; V gene: TRBV7-6; J gene: TRBJ2-1; CDR3 DNA: TGTGCCAGCAGCTTGGGGGGTTGGGTTGAGCAGTTCTTC; CDR3 protein: CASSLGGWVEQFF
D gene: TRBD2; clone size: NA; V gene: TRBV9; J gene: TRBJ2-1; CDR3 DNA: TGTGCCAGCAGCCCGCGTAGGACTAGCGGCCCCGCGGAGCAGTTCTTC; CDR3 protein: CASSPRRTSGPAEQFF
D gene: TRBD1; clone size: once; V gene: TRBV7-9; J gene: TRBJ1-6; CDR3 DNA: TGTGCCAGCAGCGCTCCCGGCAGGGGGGTCAATTCACCCCTCCACTTT; CDR3 protein: CASSAPGRGVNSPLHF
D gene: NA; clone size: NA; V gene: TRBV5-6; J gene: TRBJ2-3; CDR3 DNA: TGTGCCAGCAGCCTTAGGGACATTCGGGCGCAGTATTTT; CDR3 protein: CASSLRDIRAQYF
D gene: NA; clone size: few; V gene: TRBV11-3; J gene: TRBJ2-3; CDR3 DNA: TGTGCCAGCAGCTTATTCGCGGCTAACCCCACAGATACGCAGTATTTT; CDR3 protein: CASSLFAANPTDTQYF
D gene: NA; clone size: NA; V gene: TRBV7-9; J gene: TRBJ1-2; CDR3 DNA: TGTGCCAGCAGCTTCCGGCAGGGCTACAACTATGGCTACACCTTC; CDR3 protein: CASSFRQGYNYGYTF
D gene: NA; clone size: NA; V gene: TRBV30; J gene: TRBJ2-5; CDR3 DNA: TGTGCCTGGAGTGTGGGGGCCGGGCATTCGGCCCAGTACTTC; CDR3 protein: CAWSVGAGHSAQYF
D gene: TRBD2; clone size: NA; V gene: TRBV7-8; J gene: TRBJ2-7; CDR3 DNA: TGTGCCAGCTTACCGGGACTAGTAAGCAACGAGCAGTACTTC; CDR3 protein: CASLPGLVSNEQYF
D gene: TRBD1; clone size: NA; V gene: TRBV19; J gene: TRBJ1-2; CDR3 DNA: TGTGCCAGTAGTATCCTCCTATACCAAACAGGGGGTGGCTACACCTTC; CDR3 protein: CASSILLYQTGGGYTF
D gene: TRBD1; clone size: NA; V gene: TRBV6-1; J gene: TRBJ1-5; CDR3 DNA: TGTGCCAGCAGTGCCCGGGACAGGGCTCAGCCCCAGCATTTT; CDR3 protein: CASSARDRAQPQHF
D gene: TRBD1; clone size: few; V gene: TRBV9; J gene: TRBJ1-2; CDR3 DNA: TGTGCCAGCAGTGAAAGGAGTTCAGGGGGCTCTGGCTACACCTTC; CDR3 protein: CASSERSSGGSGYTF
D gene: NA; clone size: NA; V gene: TRBV7-9; J gene: TRBJ2-7; CDR3 DNA: TGTGCCAGCAGCTTAGAAGAGTTCTACGAGCAGTACTTC; CDR3 protein: CASSLEEFYEQYF
D gene: TRBD1; clone size: NA; V gene: TRBV5-8; J gene: TRBJ2-5; CDR3 DNA: TGTGCCAGCAGCCGGGACAGGGGGGCCCAGTACTTC; CDR3 protein: CASSRDRGAQYF
D gene: NA; clone size: NA; V gene: TRBV6-5; J gene: TRBJ1-1; CDR3 DNA: TGTGCCAGCAGTTACTCGGCCAGGGGCGTCACTGAAGCTTTCTTT; CDR3 protein: CASSYSARGVTEAFF
D gene: NA; clone size: NA; V gene: TRBV5-1; J gene: TRBJ2-7; CDR3 DNA: TGCGCCAGCAGCTTGGTAGAGGGCCAGTTCGAGCAGTACTTC; CDR3 protein: CASSLVEGQFEQYF
D gene: TRBD1; clone size: NA; V gene: TRBV10-2; J gene: TRBJ2-6; CDR3 DNA: TGCGCCAGCAGTGAGGCGCCGGGACAGGGGATATTTGGGGCCAACGTCCTGACTTTC; CDR3 protein: CASSEAPGQGIFGANVLTF
D gene: TRBD2; clone size: NA; V gene: TRBV5-4; J gene: TRBJ2-1; CDR3 DNA: TGTGCCAGCTTAGATAGCGGGAGGGGCTACAATGAGCAGTTCTTC; CDR3 protein: CASLDSGRGYNEQFF
D gene: NA; clone size: NA; V gene: TRBV21-1; J gene: TRBJ2-3; CDR3 DNA: TGTGCCAGCTTTCGGGGCACAGATACGCAGTATTTT; CDR3 protein: CASFRGTDTQYF
D gene: NA; clone size: NA; V gene: TRBV7-2; J gene: TRBJ2-2; CDR3 DNA: TGTGCCAGCAGCTTAGGCCCGGAGGCCGGGGAGCTGTTTTTT; CDR3 protein: CASSLGPEAGELFF
D gene: TRBD2; clone size: NA; V gene: TRBV30; J gene: TRBJ2-7; CDR3 DNA: TGTGCCTGGGCAAGCGGGAGAGTGGGCTACGAGCAGTACTTC; CDR3 protein: CAWASGRVGYEQYF
D gene: TRBD1; clone size: NA; V gene: TRBV2; J gene: TRBJ2-3; CDR3 DNA: TGTGCCAGCAGATACCAGGGGGCTTCGACAGATACGCAGTATTTT; CDR3 protein: CASRYQGASTDTQYF
D gene: TRBD1; clone size: few; V gene: TRBV6-5; J gene: TRBJ1-3; CDR3 DNA: TGTGCCAGCAGTTACCAGGGACAGGGAAACACCATATATTTT; CDR3 protein: CASSYQGQGNTIYF
D gene: NA; clone size: NA; V gene: TRBV30; J gene: TRBJ2-7; CDR3 DNA: TGTGCCTGGAGTGTAGGGGACAACTACGAGCAGTACTTC; CDR3 protein: CAWSVGDNYEQYF
D gene: NA; clone size: few; V gene: TRBV5-1; J gene: TRBJ2-1; CDR3 DNA: TGCGCCAGCAGCCAACTGATCGGGAGCTCCTACAATGAGCAGTTCTTC; CDR3 protein: CASSQLIGSSYNEQFF
D gene: NA; clone size: NA; V gene: TRBV9; J gene: TRBJ2-2; CDR3 DNA: TGTGCCAGCAGGGGAGAAAGAGGCACCGGGGAGCTGTTTTTT; CDR3 protein: CASRGERGTGELFF
D gene: TRBD2; clone size: NA; V gene: TRBV7-2; J gene: TRBJ2-3; CDR3 DNA: TGTGCCAGCAGCCAGACTAGCGGGTCAGATACGCAGTATTTT; CDR3 protein: CASSQTSGSDTQYF
D gene: TRBD1; clone size: few; V gene: TRBV9; J gene: TRBJ2-7; CDR3 DNA: TGTGCCAGCAGCCTCCAGACAGGGACCCTCTACGAGCAGTACTTC; CDR3 protein: CASSLQTGTLYEQYF
D gene: TRBD1; clone size: few; V gene: TRBV19; J gene: TRBJ1-1; CDR3 DNA: TGTGCCAGTAGTGGTCGGGACAGAGAACTTGAAGCTTTCTTT; CDR3 protein: CASSGRDRELEAFF
D gene: NA; clone size: NA; V gene: TRBV11-2; J gene: TRBJ1-1; CDR3 DNA: TGTGCCAGCAGCCTTACAGGCTCCATGAACACTGAAGCTTTCTTT; CDR3 protein: CASSLTGSMNTEAFF
D gene: NA; clone size: NA; V gene: TRBV4-3; J gene: TRBJ1-2; CDR3 DNA: TGCGCCAGCAGCCAAGATCAGGGAAACTATGGCTACACCTTC; CDR3 protein: CASSQDQGNYGYTF
D gene: NA; clone size: NA; V gene: TRBV29-1; J gene: TRBJ1-1; CDR3 DNA: TGCAGCGTTCACAGGGCTGGGAACACTGAAGCTTTCTTT; CDR3 protein: CSVHRAGNTEAFF
D gene: NA; clone size: NA; V gene: TRBV18; J gene: TRBJ2-5; CDR3 DNA: TGTGCCAGCTCACGTGGTAAAGAGCAAGAGACCCAGTACTTC; CDR3 protein: CASSRGKEQETQYF
D gene: NA; clone size: NA; V gene: TRBV6-1; J gene: TRBJ2-2; CDR3 DNA: TGTGCCGTTGAGGTCGGGGAGCTGTTTTTT; CDR3 protein: CAVEVGELFF
D gene: TRBD2; clone size: NA; V gene: TRBV6-1; J gene: TRBJ2-7; CDR3 DNA: TGTGCCAGCAACAGCGGGAGCCGGTCCTACGAGCAGTACTTC; CDR3 protein: CASNSGSRSYEQYF
D gene: NA; clone size: NA; V gene: TRBV6-4; J gene: TRBJ2-1; CDR3 DNA: TGTGCCAGCAGCCCACAGGGTGGCAATGAGCAGTTCTTC; CDR3 protein: CASSPQGGNEQFF
D gene: TRBD1; clone size: NA; V gene: TRBV7-8; J gene: TRBJ1-2; CDR3 DNA: TGTGCCAGCAGCTTAACCCTGGACAGGGGCTATGGCTACACCTTC; CDR3 protein: CASSLTLDRGYGYTF
D gene: TRBD1; clone size: NA; V gene: TRBV5-1; J gene: TRBJ1-2; CDR3 DNA: TGCGCCAGCAGCTTGGATCCGGACAGGGCAAACTATGGCTACACCTTC; CDR3 protein: CASSLDPDRANYGYTF
D gene: TRBD2; clone size: NA; V gene: TRBV6-5; J gene: TRBJ2-7; CDR3 DNA: TGTGCCAGCAGTTATGTAGCGGGGGGCCCCTACGAGCAGTACTTC; CDR3 protein: CASSYVAGGPYEQYF
D gene: NA; clone size: NA; V gene: TRBV25-1; J gene: TRBJ1-5; CDR3 DNA: TGTGCCAGCAGTGACAGCGAAGGCAATCAGCCCCAGCATTTT; CDR3 protein: CASSDSEGNQPQHF
D gene: NA; clone size: NA; V gene: TRBV30; J gene: TRBJ2-5; CDR3 DNA: TGTGCCTGGAGCAAAACAGGGTTCCAAGAGACCCAGTACTTC; CDR3 protein: CAWSKTGFQETQYF
D gene: TRBD1; clone size: few; V gene: TRBV10-3; J gene: TRBJ1-2; CDR3 DNA: TGTGCCATCACCCGAGGGGGGACAGGGGACTATGGCTACACCTTC; CDR3 protein: CAITRGGTGDYGYTF
D gene: NA; clone size: NA; V gene: TRBV6-4; J gene: TRBJ2-7; CDR3 DNA: TGTGCCAGCAGTGAGGTCCGCGGTAGCGTGCAGTACTTC; CDR3 protein: CASSEVRGSVQYF